The clone carrying this TCR beta chain has ten or more counts. Germline V lookup: CDR1 DFQATT, CDR2 SNEGSKA (reference sequence). The V end was cut by 5 bases, the J end by 2 bases, with 12 bases between. The CDR3 runs 13 residues. This specimen comes from a study of neurological immune-mediated disorders. Synthesis of cDNA used 5'RACE (with 10-nucleotide random UMIs). TCRdb processed the 5' RACE reads anew with MiXCR; each CDR3 protein has one entry. The profile shows approximately 82,000 distinct CDR3 sequences, just over 2.5% of them singletons. The TCR comes from a woman in her twenties or thirties with multiple sclerosis. V gene TRBV20-1 combines with J gene TRBJ2-5, with D maybe TRBD2 (5 bases). The sequenced material came from PBMCs. DNA of the CDR3: TGCAGTGCTGAGGGTGGTTTGCAAGAGACCCAGTACTTC. Translation: CSAEGGLQETQYF.